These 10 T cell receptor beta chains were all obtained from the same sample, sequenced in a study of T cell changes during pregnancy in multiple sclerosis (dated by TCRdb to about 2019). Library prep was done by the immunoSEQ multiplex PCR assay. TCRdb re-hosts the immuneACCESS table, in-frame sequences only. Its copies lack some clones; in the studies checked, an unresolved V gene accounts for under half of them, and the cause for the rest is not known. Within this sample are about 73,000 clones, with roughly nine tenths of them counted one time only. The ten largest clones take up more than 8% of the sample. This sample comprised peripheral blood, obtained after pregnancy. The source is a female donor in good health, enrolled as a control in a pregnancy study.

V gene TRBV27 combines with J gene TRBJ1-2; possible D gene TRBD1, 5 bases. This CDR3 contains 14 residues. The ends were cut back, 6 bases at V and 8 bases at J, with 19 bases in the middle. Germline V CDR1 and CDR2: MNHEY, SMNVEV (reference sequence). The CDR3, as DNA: TGTGCCAGCAGGGAGCCAGGGACTCTAGACGGCTACACCTTC. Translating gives CASREPGTLDGYTF.

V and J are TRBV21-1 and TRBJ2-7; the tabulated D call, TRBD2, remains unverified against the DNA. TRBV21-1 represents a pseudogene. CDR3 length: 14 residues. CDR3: CASTGGTVDYEQYF. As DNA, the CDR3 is TGTGCCAGCACCGGGGGGACGGTTGACTACGAGCAGTACTTC.

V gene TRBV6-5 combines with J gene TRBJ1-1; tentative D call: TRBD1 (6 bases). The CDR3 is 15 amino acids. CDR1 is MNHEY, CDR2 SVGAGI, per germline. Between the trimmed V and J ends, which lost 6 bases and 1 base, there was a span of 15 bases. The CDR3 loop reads CASRATGSGNTEAFF. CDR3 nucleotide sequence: TGTGCCAGCAGGGCTACAGGGTCGGGGAACACTGAAGCTTTCTTT.

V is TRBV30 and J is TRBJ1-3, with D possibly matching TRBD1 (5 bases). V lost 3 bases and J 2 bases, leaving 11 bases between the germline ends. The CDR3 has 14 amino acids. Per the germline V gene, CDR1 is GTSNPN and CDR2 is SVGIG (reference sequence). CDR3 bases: TGTGCCTGGAGACCACAGGCAGCTGGAAACACCATATATTTT. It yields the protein CAWRPQAAGNTIYF.

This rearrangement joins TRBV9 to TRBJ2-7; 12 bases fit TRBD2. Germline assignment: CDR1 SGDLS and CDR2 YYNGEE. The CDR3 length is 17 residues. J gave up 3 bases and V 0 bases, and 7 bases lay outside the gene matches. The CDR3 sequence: CASSVGLTSGSLYEQYF. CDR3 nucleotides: TGTGCCAGCAGCGTAGGGTTGACTAGCGGGAGTCTCTACGAGCAGTACTTC.

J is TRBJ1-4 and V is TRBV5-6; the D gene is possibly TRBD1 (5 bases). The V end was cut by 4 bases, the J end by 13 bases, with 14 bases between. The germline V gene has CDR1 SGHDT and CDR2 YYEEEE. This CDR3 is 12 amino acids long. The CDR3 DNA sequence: TGTGCCAGCAGCGGGGGAGGGTCTCGACTGTTTTTT. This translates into CASSGGGSRLFF.

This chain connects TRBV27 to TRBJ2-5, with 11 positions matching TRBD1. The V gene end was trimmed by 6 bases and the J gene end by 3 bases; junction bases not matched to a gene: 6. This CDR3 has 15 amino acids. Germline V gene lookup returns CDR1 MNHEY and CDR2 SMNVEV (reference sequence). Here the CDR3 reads CASSWDRGREETQYF. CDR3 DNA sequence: TGTGCCAGCAGCTGGGACAGGGGGAGGGAAGAGACCCAGTACTTC.

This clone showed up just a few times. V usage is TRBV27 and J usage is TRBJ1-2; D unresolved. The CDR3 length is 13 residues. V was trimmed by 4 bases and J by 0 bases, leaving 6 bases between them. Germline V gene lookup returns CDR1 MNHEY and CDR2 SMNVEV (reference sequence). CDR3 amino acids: CASSSGANYGYTF. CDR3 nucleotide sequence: TGTGCCAGCAGTTCCGGGGCTAACTATGGCTACACCTTC.

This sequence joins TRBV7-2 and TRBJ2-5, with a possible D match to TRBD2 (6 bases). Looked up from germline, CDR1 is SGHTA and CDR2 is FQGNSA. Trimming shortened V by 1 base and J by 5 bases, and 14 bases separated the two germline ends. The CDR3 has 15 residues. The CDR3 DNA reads TGTGCCAGCAGCTTAGTAACTAGCTTGCTCGAGACCCAGTACTTC. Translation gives CASSLVTSLLETQYF.

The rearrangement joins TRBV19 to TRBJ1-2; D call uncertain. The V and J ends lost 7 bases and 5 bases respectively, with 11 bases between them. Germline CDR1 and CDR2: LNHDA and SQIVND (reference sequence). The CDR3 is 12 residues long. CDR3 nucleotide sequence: TGTGCCAGTACCCCGGGAGGGTATGGCTACACCTTC. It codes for CASTPGGYGYTF.